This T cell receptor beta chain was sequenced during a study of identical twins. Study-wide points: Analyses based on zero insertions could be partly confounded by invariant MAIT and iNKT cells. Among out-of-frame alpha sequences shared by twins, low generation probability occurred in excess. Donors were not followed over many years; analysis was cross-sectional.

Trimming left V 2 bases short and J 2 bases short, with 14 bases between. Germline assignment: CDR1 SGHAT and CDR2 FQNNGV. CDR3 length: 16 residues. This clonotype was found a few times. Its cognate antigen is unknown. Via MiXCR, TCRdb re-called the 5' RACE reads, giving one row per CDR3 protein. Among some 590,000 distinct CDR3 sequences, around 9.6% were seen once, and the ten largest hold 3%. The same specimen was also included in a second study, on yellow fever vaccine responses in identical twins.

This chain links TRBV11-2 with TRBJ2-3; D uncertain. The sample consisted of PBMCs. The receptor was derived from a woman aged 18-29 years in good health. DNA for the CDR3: TGTGCCAGCAGCTTATATCAGGCGGAGCCCACAGATACGCAGTATTTT. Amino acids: CASSLYQAEPTDTQYF.